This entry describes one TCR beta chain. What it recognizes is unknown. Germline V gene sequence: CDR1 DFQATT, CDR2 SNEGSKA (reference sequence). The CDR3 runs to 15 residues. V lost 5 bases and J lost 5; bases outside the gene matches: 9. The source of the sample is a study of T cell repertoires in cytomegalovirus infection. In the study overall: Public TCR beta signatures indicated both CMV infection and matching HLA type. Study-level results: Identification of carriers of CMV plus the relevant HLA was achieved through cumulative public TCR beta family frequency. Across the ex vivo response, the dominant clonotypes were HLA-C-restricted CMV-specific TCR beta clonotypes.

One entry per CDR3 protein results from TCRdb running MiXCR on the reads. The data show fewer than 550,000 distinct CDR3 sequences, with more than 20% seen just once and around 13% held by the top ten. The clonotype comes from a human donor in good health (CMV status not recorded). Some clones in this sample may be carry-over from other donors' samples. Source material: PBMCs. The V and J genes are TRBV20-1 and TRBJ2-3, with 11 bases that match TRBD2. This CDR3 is CSARTTSGSGDTQYF. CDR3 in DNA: TGCAGTGCTCGAACAACTAGCGGGAGTGGAGATACGCAGTATTTT.